The 2 T cell receptor beta chains below all came from one sample that was sequenced in a study of blood T cells in healthy people across ages. Primers used in a second PCR of about 7 to 11 cycles were a sample-barcoded 5' primer and a J-beta primer mix. Via MiXCR, TCRdb re-called the 5' RACE reads, giving one row per CDR3 protein. The data contain around 1.5 million distinct CDR3 sequences, 42% of them seen just once; the ten biggest clones take up 6.5% to 10%. Material for sequencing was blood. These receptors all come from a woman aged 18-35 years in good health.

The chain employs TRBV5-1 and TRBJ1-2; tentative D call: TRBD1 (5 bases). The CDR3 has 16 amino acids. CDR1 and CDR2 from the germline V gene are SGHRS and YFSETQ. With 2 bases removed from V and 1 base from J, the gap between germline ends came to 15 bases. Here the CDR3 reads CASSFPRDGVNYGYTF. CDR3 nucleotide sequence: TGCGCCAGCAGCTTCCCCCGGGACGGCGTTAACTATGGCTACACCTTC.

The chain is built from TRBV5-6 and TRBJ1-2; 10 nucleotides align to TRBD1. In germline, CDR1 is SGHDT, CDR2 YYEEEE. This CDR3 region has 16 residues. Trimming took 0 bases from V and 3 from J; bases not matched to a gene: 5. The CDR3, as DNA: TGTGCCAGCAGCTTGGACGGGGACAGGGGATACTATGGCTACACCTTC. This codes for CASSLDGDRGYYGYTF.